This T cell receptor beta chain was captured in a study of blood T cell repertoires in COVID-19. Study as a whole: COVID-19 samples from acute and convalescent phases originated in the United States, Italy and Spain. T cells, B-cell-depleted T cells, or PBMCs supplied cDNA or gDNA.

The cohort comprised adults aged 18 to 89 years residing in approximately 25 US areas. As processed by the authors: Quantification of nucleated cells was approximated via reference gene primer amplification. Sequencing was performed with immunoSEQ multiplex PCR; in TCRdb, only in-frame clones are kept and a portion is missing. The V and J calls and clone size were taken over from that table, and D and trimming were inferred from the DNA. The sample has about 130,000 clones, about 86% seen once; the top ten hold approximately 8.4%. Germline-derived CDR1 and CDR2 are MGHRA and YSYEKL. V was clipped by 0 bases and J by 5 bases, with 14 bases between them. The CDR3 has 16 residues.

Sequencing was carried out using PBMCs or T cells enriched from blood (not recorded which). The V call is TRBV4-1, the J call TRBJ1-5; no clear D gene. The sequence derives from a man over 45 who had recovered from COVID-19. DNA for the CDR3: TGCGCCAGCAGCCAAGAAATTTCTGGTGCGGATCAGCCCCAGCATTTT. It encodes CASSQEISGADQPQHF.